This T cell receptor beta chain was recorded in a study of T cell repertoires in cytomegalovirus infection. Study-level information: It was recently identified HLA-C-restricted and well-studied HLA-B-restricted CMV epitopes that the study used. Indications of both CMV infection and matching HLA type were provided by public TCR beta signatures. General study results and limits: Carriers of CMV plus the relevant HLA were identified by cumulative public TCR beta family frequency. Predominance within the ex vivo response was attributable to HLA-C-restricted CMV-specific TCR beta clonotypes.

Germline V lookup: CDR1 SGHVS, CDR2 FNYEAQ. V lost 7 bases, J lost 4 bases, and 11 bases lay in between. This CDR3 has 12 amino acids. TCRdb processed the reads anew with MiXCR; each CDR3 protein has one entry. Of approximately 1,000,000 distinct CDR3 sequences listed, approximately 31% are singletons. This clonotype was seen repeatedly, ten times or more. Its antigen is not known. This receptor was taken from a human donor in good health (CMV status not recorded). Some clones in this sample may be carry-over from other donors' samples. The sample here was cultured CD8+ T cells from PBMCs, taken from culture after CMV antigen stimulation. The chain has TRBV7-6 and TRBJ2-7; D tentatively fits TRBD1 or TRBD2 (5 bases each). The CDR3 loop reads CASTSRGYEQYF. CDR3 bases: TGTGCCAGCACCTCGAGGGGATACGAGCAGTACTTC.